This T cell receptor (beta chain) is from a study of T cells in Graves' hyperthyroidism and ophthalmopathy. Whole-study findings and limits: Most thyroid clonotypes that were expanded above 0.001 also turned up in blood.

The CDR3 extends over 16 amino acids. Germline V gene sequence: CDR1 SNHLY, CDR2 FYNNEI. The J segment lost 6 bases and the V segment lost 6 bases, leaving 16 bases of the junction unmatched. Amplification yielded TCR beta CDR3 regions, with RNA transcripts as the source. Carried out on the TCR CDR3, a first-round RT-PCR used the HTBI primer set. TCRdb used MiXCR to reprocess the multiplex PCR reads, holding one entry per CDR3 protein. The data contain under 700,000 distinct CDR3 sequences, approximately 44% of them singletons. In the case of this clonotype: The antigen remains unidentified.

Diagnosis of hyperthyroidism was new in patients aged 18 to 65, and its duration was under 2 months. Patients with uncontrolled infections, other autoimmune diseases, pregnancy or lactation were excluded. Diagnoses were made from clinical symptoms, serum measures (thyroxine and TRAb), thyroid ultrasound and orbital computed tomography. J is TRBJ1-2 and V is TRBV2; 7 bases match TRBD1. This TCR was sampled from a woman under 30 with Graves' hyperthyroidism. Sequenced sample: peripheral blood or thyroid tissue (not recorded which). CDR3 DNA sequence: TGTGCCAGCAGCCCGAGTGGGGGCGGGACAGTGGATGGCTACACCTTC. Amino acids: CASSPSGGGTVDGYTF.